Shown below are 10 T cell receptor beta chains from a single sample sequenced in a study of shared clonotypes between healthy human individuals. Assay: immunoSEQ multiplex PCR; the TCRdb copy retains only in-frame clones and omits some. The table includes about 690,000 clones, about 90% detected once. Sequencing used memory CD8+ T cells from PBMCs. Subset given: CD45RO+ cells pooled with CCR7-negative TemRA cells. The source of these receptors is a man between 18 and 35 years old in good health. Some clones in this sample may be carry-over from other donors' samples.

On this clone: Other DNA sequences in this specimen translate into the identical CDR3. The rearrangement uses TRBV4-3 and TRBJ1-3; D ambiguous. Deletions cut 1 base from V and 1 base from J, with 8 bases between. CDR3 length equals 15 residues. In germline, CDR1 is LGHNA, CDR2 YSLEER. The CDR3: CASSQGTGSGNTIYF. CDR3 coding DNA: TGCGCCAGCAGCCAAGGGACCGGTTCTGGAAACACCATATATTTT.

The chain is built from TRBV6-5 and TRBJ2-5; a weak D match, TRBD1 (6 bases). The DNA end lines up better with TRBJ2-7; the J call may be wrong. Germline CDR1 MNHEY, CDR2 SVGAGI. The CDR3 has 13 residues. This CDR3 reads CASISGASYEQYF. The CDR3 nucleotides read TGTGCCAGCATTTCAGGGGCCTCCTACGAGCAGTACTTC.

With regard to this clone: The same CDR3 arises from other DNA sequences in this sample as well. The rearrangement links TRBV6-5 to TRBJ2-7; maybe TRBD2 (6 bases). The CDR3 is 13 amino acids. V was cut by 2 bases and J by 2 bases, with 7 bases left in between. CDR1 is MNHEY and CDR2 is SVGAGI in the germline V gene. Here the CDR3 DNA reads TGTGCCAGCAGTTACGGCGGGACCTACGAGCAGTACTTC. As protein: CASSYGGTYEQYF.

This chain links TRBV27 with TRBJ1-1, with D possibly matching TRBD1 (5 bases). Germline V gene lookup returns CDR1 MNHEY and CDR2 SMNVEV (reference sequence). This CDR3 region has 15 residues. Between the trimmed V and J ends, which lost 7 bases and 3 bases, there was a span of 18 bases. This CDR3 reads CASNSPGGVHTEAFF. The CDR3 region has the DNA TGTGCCAGCAATTCCCCGGGAGGGGTGCACACTGAAGCTTTCTTT.

The chain links TRBV11-2 to TRBJ2-1, with 14 bases matching TRBD2. The CDR3 is 16 residues long. The J segment lost 8 bases and the V segment lost 1 base, leaving 4 bases of the junction unmatched. Per the germline V gene, CDR1 is SGHAT and CDR2 is FQNNGV. CDR3 amino acids: CASSLAGLAGGYEQFF. Here the CDR3 DNA reads TGTGCCAGCAGCTTAGCCGGACTAGCGGGAGGTTATGAGCAGTTCTTC.

The rearrangement links TRBV7-7 to TRBJ1-5; D perhaps matches TRBD1 (6 bases). With 7 bases removed from V and 5 bases from J, the gap between germline ends came to 12 bases. The CDR3 is 13 amino acids. From germline, CDR1 is SSHAT and CDR2 FNYEAQ (reference sequence). Written as DNA, the CDR3 is TGTGCCAGCACTAAAAGGGGGGATCAGCCCCAGCATTTT. It yields the protein CASTKRGDQPQHF.

This chain joins TRBV19 and TRBJ1-1; 8 bases match TRBD1. CDR3 length equals 14 residues. V dropped 7 bases and J dropped 4; count of bases not matched to a gene: 8. Germline CDR1 and CDR2: LNHDA and SQIVND (reference sequence). For the CDR3, the DNA is TGTGCCAGTATTAGACCAGGGGGCCGCACTGAAGCTTTCTTT. Translation: CASIRPGGRTEAFF.

V and J are TRBV19 and TRBJ2-7; the D is unclear. Germline V gives CDR1 LNHDA, CDR2 SQIVND (reference sequence). CDR3 length equals 14 residues. The V and J ends lost 10 bases and 3 bases respectively, with 19 bases between them. CDR3 DNA: TGTGCCACCTCCCCAGGCTTTTTAAGCTACGAGCAGTACTTC. Amino acid sequence: CATSPGFLSYEQYF.

This chain connects TRBV14 to TRBJ2-1; tentative D call: TRBD2 (5 bases). V lost 0 bases and J lost 2, with 14 bases in between. The CDR3 extends over 17 amino acids. Germline values: CDR1 SGHDN, CDR2 FVKESK. This CDR3 reads CASSQDLGLRTYNEQFF. CDR3 coding DNA: TGTGCCAGCAGCCAAGATTTAGGACTGAGAACCTACAATGAGCAGTTCTTC.

V and J are TRBV7-8 and TRBJ2-7, with D possibly being TRBD1 (5 bases). Germline CDR1 SGHVS, CDR2 FQNEAQ. V was trimmed by 5 bases and J by 3 bases, leaving 14 bases between them. CDR3 size: 14 residues. The CDR3 region has the DNA TGTGCCAGCAGCAAGTTGAGGCAGGGCTACGAGCAGTACTTC. Its protein product is CASSKLRQGYEQYF.